This T cell receptor beta chain was retrieved from a study of cytomegalovirus exposure and HLA in healthy donors. Study overall: The roughly 120 validation repertoires, a later analysis reported, used the same platform as the approximately 700 first-cohort repertoires. Findings and limits, study-wide: Reportedly, cytomegalovirus status was diagnosed with high sensitivity and specificity. In a later analysis, first-cohort TCR clusters were found to tend to co-occur in the 130 or so validation repertoires. Usually a TCR sequence was rare, but some public TCRs were found in many donors.

About this clone itself: The antigen remains undetermined.

Repertoires were generated with immunoSEQ multiplex PCR, while TCRdb's copy carries only in-frame clones and drops some. The data contain 100,000 or so clones, approximately 86% of them singletons. Germline CDR1 reads MDHEN; CDR2 reads SYDVKM. Trimming left V 8 bases short and J 0 bases short, with 11 bases between. The CDR3 loop spans 14 amino acids. V usage is TRBV28 and J usage is TRBJ1-5, with D hard to call. The specimen was PBMCs. The clonotype originates from a woman younger than 35 in good health and CMV-seropositive. CDR3 loop: CASRRGNSNQPQHF. Written as DNA, the CDR3 is TGTGCCAGCCGTAGAGGCAATAGCAATCAGCCCCAGCATTTT.